This T cell receptor (beta chain) was profiled in a study of beta chain features in type 1 diabetes. Study outcomes and limitations: A moderate, significant TCRB CDR3 shortening appeared in type 1 diabetes across four CD4+ subsets.

Sorting gave populations that all exceeded 95% purity. Expressed TCRB transcripts were sequenced after all isolated RNA was converted to cDNA. The data were produced by immunoSEQ multiplex PCR, yet TCRdb's version contains in-frame clones alone and is incomplete. The sample yields approximately 140,000 clones, around 9% seen once. The CDR3 sequence is 13 residues long. Deletions cut 2 bases from V and 8 bases from J, with 10 bases between. The germline V gene has CDR1 MNHNY and CDR2 SVGAGI (reference sequence). To note about this clone: The antigen remains undetermined.

Sequencing used central memory CD4+ T cells from blood. The chain combines TRBV6-6 with TRBJ2-1, with a possible D match to TRBD2 (5 bases). The receptor was isolated from a man aged 25 to 40 with type 1 diabetes. CDR3 nucleotide sequence: TGTGCCAGCAGTTACCTTGCCGGGGATGAGCAGTTCTTC. Translated: CASSYLAGDEQFF.